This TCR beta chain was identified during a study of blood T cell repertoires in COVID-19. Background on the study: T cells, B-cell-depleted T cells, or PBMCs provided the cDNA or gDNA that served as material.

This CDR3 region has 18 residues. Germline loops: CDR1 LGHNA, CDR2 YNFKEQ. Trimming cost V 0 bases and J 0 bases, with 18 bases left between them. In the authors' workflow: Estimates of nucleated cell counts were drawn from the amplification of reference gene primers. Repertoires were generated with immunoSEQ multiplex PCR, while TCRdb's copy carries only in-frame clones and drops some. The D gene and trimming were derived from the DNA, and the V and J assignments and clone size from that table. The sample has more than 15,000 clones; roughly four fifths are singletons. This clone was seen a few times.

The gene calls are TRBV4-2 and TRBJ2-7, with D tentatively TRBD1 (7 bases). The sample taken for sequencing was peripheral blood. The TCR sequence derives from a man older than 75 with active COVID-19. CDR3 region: CASSQDPSGDSLSYEQYF. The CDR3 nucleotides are TGTGCCAGCAGCCAAGACCCCTCGGGGGACAGCCTCTCCTACGAGCAGTACTTC.